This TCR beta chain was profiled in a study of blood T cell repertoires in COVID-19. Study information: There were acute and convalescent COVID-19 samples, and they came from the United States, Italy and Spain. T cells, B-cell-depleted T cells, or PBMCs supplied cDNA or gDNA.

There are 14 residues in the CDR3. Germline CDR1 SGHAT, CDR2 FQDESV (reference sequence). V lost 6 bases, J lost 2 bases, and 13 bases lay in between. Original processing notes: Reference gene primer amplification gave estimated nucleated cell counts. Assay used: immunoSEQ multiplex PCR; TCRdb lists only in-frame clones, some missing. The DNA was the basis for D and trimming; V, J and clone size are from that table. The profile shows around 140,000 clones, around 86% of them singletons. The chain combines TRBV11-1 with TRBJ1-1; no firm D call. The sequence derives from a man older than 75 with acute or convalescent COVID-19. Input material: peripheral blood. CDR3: CASRPGGSNTEAFF. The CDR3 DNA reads TGTGCCAGCAGACCCGGCGGCAGCAACACTGAAGCTTTCTTT.